The entry below gives a single T cell receptor beta chain sequence along with its context. The data originate from a study of blood T cell repertoires in COVID-19. Study details: Nucleic acid was either cDNA or gDNA, and it came from T cells, B-cell-depleted T cells, or PBMCs.

Per the original data handling: Counts of nucleated cells, estimated from reference gene primer amplification, were obtained. Sequenced by immunoSEQ multiplex PCR; TCRdb stores in-frame clones only, minus some. Clone size and V and J calls were adopted from that table, with D and trimming inferred from the DNA. The table shows about 240,000 clones, with 70% to 85% occurring only once. Material for sequencing was peripheral blood. This receptor was identified in an elderly woman with acute or convalescent COVID-19.

CDR3 sequence reads: CASSMRGTEAFF. In DNA form, the CDR3 reads TGTGCCAGTAGTATGCGGGGGACTGAAGCTTTCTTT. The rearrangement uses TRBV19 and TRBJ1-1, with D possibly matching TRBD1 (5 bases). Trimming left V 3 bases short and J 5 bases short, with 7 bases between. The CDR3 is 12 amino acids. In germline, CDR1 is LNHDA, CDR2 SQIVND (reference sequence).